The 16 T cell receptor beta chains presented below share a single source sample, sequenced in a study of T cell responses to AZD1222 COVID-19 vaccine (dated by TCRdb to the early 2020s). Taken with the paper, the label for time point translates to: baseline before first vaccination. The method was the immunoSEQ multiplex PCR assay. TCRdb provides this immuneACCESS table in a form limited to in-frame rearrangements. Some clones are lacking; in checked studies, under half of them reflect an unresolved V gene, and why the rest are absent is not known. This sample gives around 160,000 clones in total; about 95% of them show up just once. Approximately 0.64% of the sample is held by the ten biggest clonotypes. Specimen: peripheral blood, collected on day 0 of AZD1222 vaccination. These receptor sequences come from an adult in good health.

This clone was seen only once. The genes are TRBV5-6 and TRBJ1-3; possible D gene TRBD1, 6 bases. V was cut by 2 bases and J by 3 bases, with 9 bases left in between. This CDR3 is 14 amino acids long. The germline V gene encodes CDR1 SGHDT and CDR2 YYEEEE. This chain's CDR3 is CASSLTGNGNTIYF. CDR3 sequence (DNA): TGTGCCAGCAGCTTAACAGGGAATGGAAACACCATATATTTT.

The CDR3 is CATSDTTETPYEQYF. In DNA form, the CDR3 reads TGTGCCACCAGTGATACGACAGAGACCCCCTACGAGCAGTACTTC. V gene TRBV24-1 combines with J gene TRBJ2-7; perhaps TRBD1 as D (5 bases). Germline loops: CDR1 KGHDR, CDR2 SFDVKD. The V end lost 3 bases, the J end lost 2 bases, and 13 bases lay between the germline ends. The CDR3 has 15 residues.

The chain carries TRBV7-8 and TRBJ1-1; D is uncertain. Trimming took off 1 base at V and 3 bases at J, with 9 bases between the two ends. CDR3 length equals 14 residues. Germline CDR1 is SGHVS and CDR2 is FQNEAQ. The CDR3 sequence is CASSLGSWDTEAFF. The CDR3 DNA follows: TGTGCCAGCAGCTTAGGGTCATGGGACACTGAAGCTTTCTTT. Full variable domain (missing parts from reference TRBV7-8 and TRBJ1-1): GAGVSQSPRYKVAKRGQDVALRCDPISGHVSLFWYQQALGQGPEFLTYFQNEAQLDKSGLPSDRFFAERPEGSVSTLKIQRTQQEDSAVYLCASSLGSWDTEAFFGQGTRLTVV.

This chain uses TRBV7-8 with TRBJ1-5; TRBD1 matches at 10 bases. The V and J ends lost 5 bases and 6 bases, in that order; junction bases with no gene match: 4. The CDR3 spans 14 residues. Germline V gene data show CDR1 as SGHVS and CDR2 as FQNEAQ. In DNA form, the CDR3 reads TGTGCCAGCAGCCCCGGGACAGGGGTTCAGCCCCAGCATTTT. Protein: CASSPGTGVQPQHF. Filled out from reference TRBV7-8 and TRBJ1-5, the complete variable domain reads GAGVSQSPRYKVAKRGQDVALRCDPISGHVSLFWYQQALGQGPEFLTYFQNEAQLDKSGLPSDRFFAERPEGSVSTLKIQRTQQEDSAVYLCASSPGTGVQPQHFGDGTRLSIL.

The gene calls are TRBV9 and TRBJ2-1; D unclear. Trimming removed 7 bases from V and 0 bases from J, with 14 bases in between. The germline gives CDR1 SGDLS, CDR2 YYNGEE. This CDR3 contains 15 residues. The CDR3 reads CASGEAERSYNEQFF. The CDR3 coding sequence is TGTGCCAGCGGCGAGGCAGAGCGCTCCTACAATGAGCAGTTCTTC.

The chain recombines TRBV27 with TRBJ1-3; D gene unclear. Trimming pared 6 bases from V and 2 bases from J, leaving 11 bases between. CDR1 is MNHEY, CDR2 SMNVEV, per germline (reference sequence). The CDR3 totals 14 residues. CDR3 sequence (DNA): TGTGCCAGCAGCCCCGCAGGTACTGGAAACACCATATATTTT. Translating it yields CASSPAGTGNTIYF.

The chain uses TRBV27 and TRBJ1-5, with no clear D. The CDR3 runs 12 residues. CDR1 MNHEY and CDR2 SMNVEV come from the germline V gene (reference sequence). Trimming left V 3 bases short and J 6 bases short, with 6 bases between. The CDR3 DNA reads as TGTGCCAGCAGTTTTAACGGTCAGCCCCAGCATTTT. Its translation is CASSFNGQPQHF.

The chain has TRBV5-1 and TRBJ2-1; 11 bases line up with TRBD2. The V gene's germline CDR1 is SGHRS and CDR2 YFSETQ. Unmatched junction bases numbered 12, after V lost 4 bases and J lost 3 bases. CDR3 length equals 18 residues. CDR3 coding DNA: TGCGCCAGCAGCCGGTCGTTAGCGGGAGGGTCTAACTACAATGAGCAGTTCTTC. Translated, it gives CASSRSLAGGSNYNEQFF.

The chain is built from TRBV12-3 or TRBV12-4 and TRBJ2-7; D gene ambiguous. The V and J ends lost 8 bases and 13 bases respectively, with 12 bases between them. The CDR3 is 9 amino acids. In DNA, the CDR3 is TGTGCCAGCCTCCTCAGTCGATACTTC. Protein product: CASLLSRYF.

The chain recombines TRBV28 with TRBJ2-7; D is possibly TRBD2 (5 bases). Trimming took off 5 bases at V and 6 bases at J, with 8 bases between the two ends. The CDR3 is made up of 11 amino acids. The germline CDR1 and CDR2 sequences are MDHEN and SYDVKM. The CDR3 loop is CASSLRGEQYF. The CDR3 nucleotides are TGTGCCAGCAGTCTCCGGGGCGAGCAGTACTTC. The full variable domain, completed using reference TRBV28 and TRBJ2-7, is DVKVTQSSRYLVKRTGEKVFLECVQDMDHENMFWYRQDPGLGLRLIYFSYDVKMKEKGDIPEGYSVSREKKERFSLILESASTNQTSMYLCASSLRGEQYFGPGTRLTVT.

CDR3 bases: TGTGCCAGCAGTGGGACTAGCGAGTTAAACATTCAGTACTTC. This encodes CASSGTSELNIQYF. The chain employs TRBV2 and TRBJ2-4, with 9 bases identical to TRBD2. The V gene end was trimmed by 4 bases and the J gene end by 6 bases; junction bases not matched to a gene: 4. The CDR3 is 14 amino acids. Per germline, CDR1 SNHLY and CDR2 FYNNEI.

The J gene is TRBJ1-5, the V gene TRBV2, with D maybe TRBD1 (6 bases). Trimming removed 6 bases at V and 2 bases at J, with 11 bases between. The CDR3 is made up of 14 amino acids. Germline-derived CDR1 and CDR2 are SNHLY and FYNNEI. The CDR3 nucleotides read TGTGCCAGCAGCAGGGGAGTGGGCAATCAGCCCCAGCATTTT. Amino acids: CASSRGVGNQPQHF. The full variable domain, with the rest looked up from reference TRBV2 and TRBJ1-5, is EPEVTQTPSHQVTQMGQEVILRCVPISNHLYFYWYRQILGQKVEFLVSFYNNEISEKSEIFDDQFSVERPDGSNFTLKIRSTKLEDSAMYFCASSRGVGNQPQHFGDGTRLSIL.

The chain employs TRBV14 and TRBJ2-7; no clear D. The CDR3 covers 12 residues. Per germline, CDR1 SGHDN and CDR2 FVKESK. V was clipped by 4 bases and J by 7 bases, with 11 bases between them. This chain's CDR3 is CASSRIPREQYF. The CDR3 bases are TGTGCCAGCAGCCGAATACCCCGGGAGCAGTACTTC. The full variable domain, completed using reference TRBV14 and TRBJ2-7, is EAGVTQFPSHSVIEKGQTVTLRCDPISGHDNLYWYRRVMGKEIKFLLHFVKESKQDESGMPNNRFLAERTGGTYSTLKVQPAELEDSGVYFCASSRIPREQYFGPGTRLTVT.

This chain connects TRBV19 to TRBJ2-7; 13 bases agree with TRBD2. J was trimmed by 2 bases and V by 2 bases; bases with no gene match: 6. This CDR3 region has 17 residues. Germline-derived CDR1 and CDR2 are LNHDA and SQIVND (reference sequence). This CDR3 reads CASSISVGTSGTYEQYF. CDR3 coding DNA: TGTGCCAGTAGTATAAGTGTCGGGACTAGCGGGACCTACGAGCAGTACTTC. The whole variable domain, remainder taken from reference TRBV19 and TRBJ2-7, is DGGITQSPKYLFRKEGQNVTLSCEQNLNHDAMYWYRQDPGQGLRLIYYSQIVNDFQKGDIAEGYSVSREKKESFPLTVTSAQKNPTAFYLCASSISVGTSGTYEQYFGPGTRLTVT.

The CDR3 sequence: CASSLARDSNFNQPQHF. In nucleotides, the CDR3 is TGTGCCAGCAGCTTGGCGAGGGACAGTAACTTCAATCAGCCCCAGCATTTT. V gene TRBV5-4 combines with J gene TRBJ1-5, with 7 bases lining up with TRBD1. The V and J ends lost 0 bases and 3 bases, in that order; junction bases with no gene match: 9. Germline CDR1 and CDR2: SGHNT and YYREEE (reference sequence). This CDR3 has 17 residues.

The CDR3 reads CASSDIRLASDEQFF. The DNA of the CDR3 is TGTGCCAGCAGCGATATTAGACTAGCCTCCGATGAGCAGTTCTTC. The chain combines TRBV4-2 with TRBJ2-1; 7 nucleotides align to TRBD2. The CDR3 extends over 15 amino acids. Germline V lookup: CDR1 LGHNA, CDR2 YNFKEQ. V lost 5 bases, J lost 8 bases, and 12 bases stayed unmatched.